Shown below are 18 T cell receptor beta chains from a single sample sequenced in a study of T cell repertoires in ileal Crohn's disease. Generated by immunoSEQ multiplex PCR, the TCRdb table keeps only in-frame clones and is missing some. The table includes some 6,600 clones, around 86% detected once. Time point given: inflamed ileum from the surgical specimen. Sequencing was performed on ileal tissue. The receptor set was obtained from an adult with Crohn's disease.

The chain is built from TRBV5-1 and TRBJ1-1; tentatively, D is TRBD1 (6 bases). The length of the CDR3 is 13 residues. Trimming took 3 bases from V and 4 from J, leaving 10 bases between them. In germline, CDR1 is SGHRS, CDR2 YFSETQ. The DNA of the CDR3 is TGCGCCAGCAGCTCCCGGGACACCACTGAAGCTTTCTTT. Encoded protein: CASSSRDTTEAFF.

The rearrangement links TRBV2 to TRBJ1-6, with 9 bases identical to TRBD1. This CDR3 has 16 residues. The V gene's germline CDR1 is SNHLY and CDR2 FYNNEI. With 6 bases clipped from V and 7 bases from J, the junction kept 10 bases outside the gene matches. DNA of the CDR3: TGTGCCAGCAGGGCGCATTCCGGGACAGGGAATTCACCCCTCCACTTT. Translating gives CASRAHSGTGNSPLHF.

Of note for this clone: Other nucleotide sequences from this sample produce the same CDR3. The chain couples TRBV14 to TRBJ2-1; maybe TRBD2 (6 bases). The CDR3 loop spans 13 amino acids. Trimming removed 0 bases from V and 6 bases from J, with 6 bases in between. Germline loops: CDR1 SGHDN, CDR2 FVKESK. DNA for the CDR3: TGTGCCAGCAGCCAAGAACTAGCCAATGAGCAGTTCTTC. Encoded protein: CASSQELANEQFF.

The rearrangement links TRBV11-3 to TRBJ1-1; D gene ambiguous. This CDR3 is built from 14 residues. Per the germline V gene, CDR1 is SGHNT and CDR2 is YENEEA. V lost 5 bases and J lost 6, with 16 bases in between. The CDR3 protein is CASSLTPGSPEAFF. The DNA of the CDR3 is TGTGCCAGCAGCCTAACCCCGGGGAGTCCTGAAGCTTTCTTT.

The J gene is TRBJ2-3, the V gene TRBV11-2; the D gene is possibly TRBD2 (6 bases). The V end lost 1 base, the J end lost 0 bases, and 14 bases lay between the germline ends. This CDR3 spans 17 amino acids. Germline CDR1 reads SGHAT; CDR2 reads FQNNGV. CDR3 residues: CASSLARLVPSTDTQYF. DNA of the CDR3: TGTGCCAGCAGCTTAGCCAGACTAGTCCCCAGCACAGATACGCAGTATTTT.

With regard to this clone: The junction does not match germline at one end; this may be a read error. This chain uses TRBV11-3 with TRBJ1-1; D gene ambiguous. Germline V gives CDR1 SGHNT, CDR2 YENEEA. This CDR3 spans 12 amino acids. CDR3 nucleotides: TGTGCCAGCGGCTTGGGAGGCACTGAAGCTTTCTTT. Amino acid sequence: CASGLGGTEAFF. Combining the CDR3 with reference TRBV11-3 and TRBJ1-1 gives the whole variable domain EAGVVQSPRYKIIEKKQPVAFWCNPISGHNTLYWYLQNLGQGPELLIRYENEEAVDDSQLPKDRFSAERLKGVDSTLKIQPAELGDSAVYLCASGLGGTEAFFGQGTRLTVV.

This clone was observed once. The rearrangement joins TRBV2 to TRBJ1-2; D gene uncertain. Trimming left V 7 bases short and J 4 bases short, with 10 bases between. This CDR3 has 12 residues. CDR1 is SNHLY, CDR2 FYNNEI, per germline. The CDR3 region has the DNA TGTGCCAGCACTCGGGTTAGCTATGGCTACACCTTC. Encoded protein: CASTRVSYGYTF. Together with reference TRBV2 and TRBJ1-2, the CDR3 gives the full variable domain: EPEVTQTPSHQVTQMGQEVILRCVPISNHLYFYWYRQILGQKVEFLVSFYNNEISEKSEIFDDQFSVERPDGSNFTLKIRSTKLEDSAMYFCASTRVSYGYTFGSGTRLTVV.

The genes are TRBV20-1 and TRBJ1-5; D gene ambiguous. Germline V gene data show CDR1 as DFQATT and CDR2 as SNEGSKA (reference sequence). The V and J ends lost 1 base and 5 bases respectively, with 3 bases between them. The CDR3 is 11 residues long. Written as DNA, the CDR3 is TGCAGTGCTAGAGCCGATCAGCCCCAGCATTTT. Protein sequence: CSARADQPQHF.

The CDR3 sequence: CASSSRAGGQVDTQYF. In DNA, the CDR3 is TGTGCCAGCAGCTCACGAGCGGGGGGGCAGGTAGATACGCAGTATTTT. The chain has TRBV5-4 and TRBJ2-3, with 10 positions matching TRBD2. V trimming: 3 bases; J trimming: 5 bases; junction bases outside the gene matches: 9. This CDR3 is built from 16 residues. Per germline, CDR1 SGHNT and CDR2 YYREEE (reference sequence).

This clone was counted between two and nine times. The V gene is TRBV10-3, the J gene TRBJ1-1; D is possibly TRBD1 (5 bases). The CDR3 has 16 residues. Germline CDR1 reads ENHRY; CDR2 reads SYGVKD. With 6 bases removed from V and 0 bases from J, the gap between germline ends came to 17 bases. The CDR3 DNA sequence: TGTGCCATCAGCGCTGGGGGGAGGGCTATGAACACTGAAGCTTTCTTT. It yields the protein CAISAGGRAMNTEAFF.

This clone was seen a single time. DNA for the CDR3: TGTGCCATCCACGGACAGGGGGTTTCTGAAGCTTTCTTT. Protein product: CAIHGQGVSEAFF. V gene TRBV30 combines with J gene TRBJ1-1, with 10 nucleotides matching TRBD1. CDR3 size: 13 residues. V shed 8 bases, J shed 6 bases, and the junction held 9 bases outside the gene matches. The germline gives CDR1 GTSNPN, CDR2 SVGIG (reference sequence).

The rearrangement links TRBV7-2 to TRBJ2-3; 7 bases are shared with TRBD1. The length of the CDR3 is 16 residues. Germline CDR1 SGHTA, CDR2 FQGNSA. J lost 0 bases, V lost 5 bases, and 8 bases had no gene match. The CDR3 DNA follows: TGTGCCAGCAGCCCGGGACAGCCTTTTAGCACAGATACGCAGTATTTT. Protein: CASSPGQPFSTDTQYF.

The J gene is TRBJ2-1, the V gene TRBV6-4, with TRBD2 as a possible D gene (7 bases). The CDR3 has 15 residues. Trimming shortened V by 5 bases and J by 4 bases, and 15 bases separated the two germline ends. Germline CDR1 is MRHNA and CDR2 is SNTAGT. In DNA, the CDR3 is TGTGCCAGCAGTCGTGAGGGGGGGTCATACAATGAGCAGTTCTTC. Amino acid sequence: CASSREGGSYNEQFF.

CDR3 in DNA: TGTGCCAGCAGCCCAGCCCTAGCGAGGACAGATACGCAGTATTTT. It yields the protein CASSPALARTDTQYF. This rearrangement joins TRBV14 to TRBJ2-3; a possible D gene is TRBD2 (6 bases). The CDR3 runs 15 residues. V lost 4 bases, J lost 3 bases, and 14 bases lay in between. Germline loops: CDR1 SGHDN, CDR2 FVKESK.

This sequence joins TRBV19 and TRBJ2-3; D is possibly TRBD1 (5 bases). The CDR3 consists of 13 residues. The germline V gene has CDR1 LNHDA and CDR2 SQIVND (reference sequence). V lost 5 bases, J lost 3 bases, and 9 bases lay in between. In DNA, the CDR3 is TGTGCCAGTAGTGTCTCAGGGACAGATACGCAGTATTTT. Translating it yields CASSVSGTDTQYF.

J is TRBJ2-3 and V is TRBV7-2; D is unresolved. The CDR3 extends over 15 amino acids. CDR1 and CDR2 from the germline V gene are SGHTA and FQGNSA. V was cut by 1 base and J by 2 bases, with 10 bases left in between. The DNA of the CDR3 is TGTGCCAGCAGCTTAGACGGCCAGGTCACAGATACGCAGTATTTT. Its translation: CASSLDGQVTDTQYF.

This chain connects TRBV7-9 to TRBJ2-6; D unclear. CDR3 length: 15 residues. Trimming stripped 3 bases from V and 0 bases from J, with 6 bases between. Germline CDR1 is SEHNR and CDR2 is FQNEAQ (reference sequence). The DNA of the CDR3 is TGTGCCAGCAGCTTCGAATACTCTGGGGCCAACGTCCTGACTTTC. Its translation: CASSFEYSGANVLTF.

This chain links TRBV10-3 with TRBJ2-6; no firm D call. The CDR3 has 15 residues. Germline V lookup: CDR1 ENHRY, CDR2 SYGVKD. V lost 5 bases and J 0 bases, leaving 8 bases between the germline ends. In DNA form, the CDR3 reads TGTGCCATCAGTACAGACTTCTCTGGGGCCAACGTCCTGACTTTC. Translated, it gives CAISTDFSGANVLTF.